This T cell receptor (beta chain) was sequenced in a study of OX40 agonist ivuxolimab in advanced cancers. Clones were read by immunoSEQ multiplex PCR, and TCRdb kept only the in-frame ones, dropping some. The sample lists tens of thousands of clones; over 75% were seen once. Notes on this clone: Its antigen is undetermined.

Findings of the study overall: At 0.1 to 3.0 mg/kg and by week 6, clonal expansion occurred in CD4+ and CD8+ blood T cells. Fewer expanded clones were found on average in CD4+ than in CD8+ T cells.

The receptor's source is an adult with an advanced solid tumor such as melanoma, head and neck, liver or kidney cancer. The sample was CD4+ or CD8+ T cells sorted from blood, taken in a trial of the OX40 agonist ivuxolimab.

CDR3 loop: CASRTSGWNYEQYF. The CDR3 nucleotides are TGTGCCAGCAGAACTAGCGGGTGGAACTACGAGCAGTACTTC. The V gene is TRBV6-5, the J gene TRBJ2-7; 9 bases fit TRBD2. The germline CDR1 and CDR2 sequences are MNHEY and SVGAGI. Losses at the gene ends were 6 bases for V and 3 bases for J; bases not matched to a gene: 6. This CDR3 comprises 14 residues.